This TCR beta chain emerged from a study of blood T cell repertoires in COVID-19. Study information: There were acute and convalescent COVID-19 samples, and they came from the United States, Italy and Spain. T cells, B-cell-depleted T cells, or PBMCs supplied cDNA or gDNA.

Cohort allocation depended upon clinical history that participants reported. Authors' analysis steps: Amplification of reference gene primers was used by the study to estimate nucleated cell counts. Repertoires were generated with immunoSEQ multiplex PCR, while TCRdb's copy carries only in-frame clones and drops some. The V and J calls and the clone size are those of that table, but D and trimming were determined from the DNA. Among some 250,000 clones listed, more than 75% were seen once. In germline, CDR1 is LGHNA, CDR2 YNFKEQ. CDR3 length: 21 amino acids. Trimming removed 4 bases from V and 2 bases from J; junction bases left unmatched: 21.

The sequence was collected from a woman aged 35 to 49 with acute COVID-19. This rearrangement joins TRBV4-2 to TRBJ2-1; TRBD2 aligns across 9 bases. The sample taken for sequencing was PBMCs or T cells enriched from blood (not recorded which). CDR3 in amino acids: CASSRLEGFSGGRSAYNEQFF. In nucleotides, the CDR3 is TGTGCCAGCAGCCGCCTGGAGGGCTTTAGCGGGGGAAGGTCGGCCTACAATGAGCAGTTCTTC.